This T cell receptor beta chain was recovered during a study of PD-L1 blockade in urothelial cancer. Study overall: Males with bladder-origin urothelial cancer constituted about 85% of the roughly 30 patients. Blood yielded a median of about 150,000 T cells per sample.

Between the trimmed V and J ends, which lost 0 bases and 3 bases, there was a span of 9 bases. In germline, CDR1 is SGHDT, CDR2 YYEEEE. This CDR3 has 15 amino acids. In regard to this clone: Antigen unknown.

The study's findings and limits: Enhanced expansion of tumor-associated blood clones at 3 weeks characterized durable-benefit patients.

Sequenced by immunoSEQ multiplex PCR; TCRdb stores in-frame clones only, minus some. The sample holds roughly 50,000 clones, around 88% seen once. Indicated time point: pretreatment peripheral blood. A total of 1 to 8 samples per patient were collected pretreatment and on-treatment. The material was PBMCs, obtained around atezolizumab (anti-PD-L1) treatment. This chain connects TRBV5-6 to TRBJ1-4; possible D gene TRBD1, 5 bases. This TCR was sampled from an older woman with urothelial cancer. CDR3 sequence (DNA): TGTGCCAGCAGCTTGGCGGGGGTGCCTAATGAAAAACTGTTTTTT. This sequence encodes CASSLAGVPNEKLFF.